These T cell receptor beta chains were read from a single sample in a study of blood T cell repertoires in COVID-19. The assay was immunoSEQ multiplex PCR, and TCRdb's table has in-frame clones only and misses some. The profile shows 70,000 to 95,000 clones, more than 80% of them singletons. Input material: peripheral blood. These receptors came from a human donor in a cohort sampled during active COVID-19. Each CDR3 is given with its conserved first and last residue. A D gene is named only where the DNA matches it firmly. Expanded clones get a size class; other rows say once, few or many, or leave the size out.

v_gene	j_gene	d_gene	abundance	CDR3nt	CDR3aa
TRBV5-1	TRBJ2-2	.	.	TGCGCCAGCAGCCTGCGTCCAGGTGGTCCCGGGGAGCTGTTTTTT	CASSLRPGGPGELFF
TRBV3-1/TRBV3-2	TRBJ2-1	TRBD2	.	TGTGCCAGCAGCCTCCTAGCGGGGGGCCACAATGAGCAGTTCTTC	CASSLLAGGHNEQFF
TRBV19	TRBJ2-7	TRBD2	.	TGTGCCAGTAGTAACCCAATCCGGGGGGGCGAGCAGTACTTC	CASSNPIRGGEQYF
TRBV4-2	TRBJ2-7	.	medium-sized	TGTGCCAGCAGCCAAGGGGCAGGGAACCGCGAGCAGTACTTC	CASSQGAGNREQYF
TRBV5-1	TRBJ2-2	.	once	TGCGCCAGCAGCTTGGGGGCTAACACCGGGGAGCTGTTTTTT	CASSLGANTGELFF
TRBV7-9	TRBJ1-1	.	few	TGTGCCAGCAGCTTAGCCCCGGGGGTTGAAGCTTTCTTT	CASSLAPGVEAFF
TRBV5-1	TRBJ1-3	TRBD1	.	TGCGCCAGCAGCTTGTCCCCCACAGGGGTCGGGGCTGGAAACACCATATATTTT	CASSLSPTGVGAGNTIYF
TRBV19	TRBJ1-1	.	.	TGTGCCAGTAGGCAGACACCAACGAACACTGAAGCTTTCTTT	CASRQTPTNTEAFF
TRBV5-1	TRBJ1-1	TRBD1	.	TGCGCCAGCAGCCCGGGACAGGGGGGCGCTGAAGCTTTCTTT	CASSPGQGGAEAFF
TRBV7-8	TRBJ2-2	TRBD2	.	TGTGCCAGCAGCTTAGCTGGCGGGGGGGCCGGCGGGGAGCTGTTTTTT	CASSLAGGGAGGELFF
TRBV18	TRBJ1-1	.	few	TGTGCCAGCTCACCGACAGACACTGAAGCTTTCTTT	CASSPTDTEAFF
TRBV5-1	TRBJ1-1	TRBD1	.	TGCGCCAGCAGCTGGGATGGGACAGGGTATGGTGGCGCTGAAGCTTTCTTT	CASSWDGTGYGGAEAFF
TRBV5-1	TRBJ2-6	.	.	TGCGCCAGCAGCTCGGGGGTGGTGGCTGGGGCCAACGTCCTGACTTTC	CASSSGVVAGANVLTF
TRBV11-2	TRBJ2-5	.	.	TGTGCCAGCAGCTTCCGAGTGGGGGCAGAGACCCAGTACTTC	CASSFRVGAETQYF
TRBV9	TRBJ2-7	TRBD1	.	TGTGCCAGCAGCGCTGGACAGGGGGGTTACGAGCAGTACTTC	CASSAGQGGYEQYF
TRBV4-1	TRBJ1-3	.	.	TGCGCCAGCAGCCCCGATGGGGCAAGGGGTAACACCATATATTTT	CASSPDGARGNTIYF
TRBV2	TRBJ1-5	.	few	TGTGCCAGCAACTCTCTGGGCCCGAGCAGCAATCAGCCCCAGCATTTT	CASNSLGPSSNQPQHF
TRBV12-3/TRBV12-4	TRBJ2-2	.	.	TGTGCCAGCAGACCCTCTTCGGGCGGGGAGCTGTTTTTT	CASRPSSGGELFF
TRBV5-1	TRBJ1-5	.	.	TGCGCCAGCAGCTTGGGACAGACTAGCAATCAGCCCCAGCATTTT	CASSLGQTSNQPQHF
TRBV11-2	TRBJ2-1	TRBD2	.	TGTGCCAGCAGCTTACGCGCTAGCGGGGGCCCTAGCTCCTACAATGAGCAGTTCTTC	CASSLRASGGPSSYNEQFF
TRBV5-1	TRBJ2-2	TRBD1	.	TGCGCCAGCAGCAGGCGGACAGGGGATAACACCGGGGAGCTGTTTTTT	CASSRRTGDNTGELFF
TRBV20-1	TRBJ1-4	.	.	TGCAGTGCTTCGACACCACGAAAACTGTTTTTT	CSASTPRKLFF
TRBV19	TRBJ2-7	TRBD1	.	TGTGCCAGTAGCAAGGGGACAGGGGCTCTTTACGAGCAGTACTTC	CASSKGTGALYEQYF
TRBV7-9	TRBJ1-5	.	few	TGTGCCAGCAGCTTAGCGGGCAACAATCAGCCCCAGCATTTT	CASSLAGNNQPQHF
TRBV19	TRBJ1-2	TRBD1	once	TGTGCCAGTACCCCGACAGGGAGCAGCTATGGCTACACCTTC	CASTPTGSSYGYTF
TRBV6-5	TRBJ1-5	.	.	TGTGCCAGCAGTCCAGTAGCCTACAGCAATCAGCCCCAGCATTTT	CASSPVAYSNQPQHF
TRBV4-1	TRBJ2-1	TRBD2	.	TGCGCCAGCAGCCAAGAAATAGCGGGGGCCTACAATGAGCAGTTCTTC	CASSQEIAGAYNEQFF
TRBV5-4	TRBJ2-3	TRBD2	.	TGTGCCAGCAGCGGAATACTAGCGGGGGGGCGGGATACGCAGTATTTT	CASSGILAGGRDTQYF
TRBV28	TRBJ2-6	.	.	TGTGCCAGCAGTTTGATGGGGGGGCAAGTTGGCTCTGGGGCCAACGTCCTGACTTTC	CASSLMGGQVGSGANVLTF
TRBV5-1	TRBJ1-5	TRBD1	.	TGCGCCAGCAGCTTGGGCCAGGGGGACAATCAGCCCCAGCATTTT	CASSLGQGDNQPQHF
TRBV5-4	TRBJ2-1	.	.	TGTGCCAGCAGCCTACAGGTCTCAAGCTACAATGAGCAGTTCTTC	CASSLQVSSYNEQFF
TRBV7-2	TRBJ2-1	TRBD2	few	TGTGCCAGCAGCTCCGTGGGGACTAGCGGGTCCTACAATGAGCAGTTCTTC	CASSSVGTSGSYNEQFF
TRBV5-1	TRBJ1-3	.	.	TGCGCCAGCAGATCCATCCTGGGCGCTGGAAACACCATATATTTT	CASRSILGAGNTIYF
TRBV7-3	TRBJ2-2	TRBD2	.	TGTGCCAGCAGCCCCCGACTAGCGGGGGGGGAGCTGTTTTTT	CASSPRLAGGELFF
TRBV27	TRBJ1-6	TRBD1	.	TGTGCCAGCAGTTCCCCTCCGGGACAGGGGAATTCACCCCTCCACTTT	CASSSPPGQGNSPLHF
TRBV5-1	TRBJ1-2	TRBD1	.	TGCGCCAGCAGCTTCCACCAAGGGGACAGGGATCACTATGGCTACACCTTC	CASSFHQGDRDHYGYTF
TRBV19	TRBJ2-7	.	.	TGTGCCAGTAGTAAGACAGTGAACGAGCAGTACTTC	CASSKTVNEQYF
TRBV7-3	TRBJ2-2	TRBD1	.	TGTGCCAGCAGCGGGACAGGTGGCGGGGAGCTGTTTTTT	CASSGTGGGELFF
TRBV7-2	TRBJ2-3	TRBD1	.	TGTGCCAGCAGCCGGGACAGGGGGCGATCAGATACGCAGTATTTT	CASSRDRGRSDTQYF
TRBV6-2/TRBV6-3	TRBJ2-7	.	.	TGTGCCAGCAGTTTCCAGGGTACGGGTTACGAGCAGTACTTC	CASSFQGTGYEQYF
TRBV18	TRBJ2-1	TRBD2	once	TGTGCCAGCTCACCATTCGGGGGGGACTACAATGAGCAGTTCTTC	CASSPFGGDYNEQFF
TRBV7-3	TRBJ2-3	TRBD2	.	TGTGCCAGCAGCTTAACAGCGGGGGCTAGCACAGATACGCAGTATTTT	CASSLTAGASTDTQYF
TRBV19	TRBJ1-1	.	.	TGTGCCAGTAGTATGAACATTGAGAACACTGAAGCTTTCTTT	CASSMNIENTEAFF
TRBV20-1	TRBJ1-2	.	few	TGCAGTGCTAAAATCGACTATGGCTACACCTTC	CSAKIDYGYTF
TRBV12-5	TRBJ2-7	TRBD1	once	TGTGCTAGTGCTCGGGACAGGGGGCGATACGAGCAGTACTTC	CASARDRGRYEQYF
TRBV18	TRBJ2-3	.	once	TGTGCCAGCTCACTAGGTGACGTGAGCGGCACAGATACGCAGTATTTT	CASSLGDVSGTDTQYF
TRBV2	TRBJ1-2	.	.	TGTGCCAGCAGTGGTGAAGGGGCGACTAACTATGGCTACACCTTC	CASSGEGATNYGYTF
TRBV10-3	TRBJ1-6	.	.	TGTGCCATCAGTGAGAATGGGGCTCAAAGGTCACCCCTCCACTTT	CAISENGAQRSPLHF
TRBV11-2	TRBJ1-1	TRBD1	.	TGTGCCAGCAGCGCGAGTCGCAGGGGGCACACTGAAGCTTTCTTT	CASSASRRGHTEAFF
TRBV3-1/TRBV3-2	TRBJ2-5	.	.	TGTGCCAGCAGACTCTTCCCCAGGGAAGAGACCCAGTACTTC	CASRLFPREETQYF
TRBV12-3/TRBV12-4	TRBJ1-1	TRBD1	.	TGTGCCAGCAGAGTAACAGGGGGCGGTGGGGCTTTCTTT	CASRVTGGGGAFF
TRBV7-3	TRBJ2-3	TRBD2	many	TGTGCCAGCAGCTTGGGACTAGCAGATACGCAGTATTTT	CASSLGLADTQYF
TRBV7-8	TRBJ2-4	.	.	TGTGCCAGCAGCTTAAGCCAGAGACTAGCCAAAAACATTCAGTACTTC	CASSLSQRLAKNIQYF
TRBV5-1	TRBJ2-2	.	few	TGCGCCAGCAGCTCCGGGGCGAACACCGGGGAGCTGTTTTTT	CASSSGANTGELFF